These 21 T cell receptor beta chains share one sample of origin, sequenced in a study of Graves' ophthalmopathy and Graves' hyperthyroidism. The authors amplified TCR beta CDR3 regions from RNA transcripts. Investigators did first-round RT-PCR with HTBI primers, then second-round multiplex PCR. TCRdb itself ran the multiplex PCR reads through MiXCR, one entry per CDR3 protein. The sample holds some 170,000 distinct CDR3 sequences, just under 40% seen once. The sample was peripheral blood. Receptor source: a man aged 30 to 39 with Graves' ophthalmopathy.

This clonotype was found many times. The chain couples TRBV7-2 to TRBJ2-5, with 8 nucleotides matching TRBD2. The CDR3 sequence is 16 residues long. CDR1 SGHTA and CDR2 FQGNSA come from the germline V gene. V shed 2 bases, J shed 1 base, and the junction held 6 bases outside the gene matches. CDR3 nucleotides: TGTGCCAGCAGCTTAAGGCTAGCGGGCGTCCAAGAGACCCAGTACTTC. Protein: CASSLRLAGVQETQYF.

This clonotype was found many times. V gene TRBV29-1 combines with J gene TRBJ2-4; D remains ambiguous. There are 15 residues in the CDR3. Germline V CDR1 and CDR2: SQVTM, ANQGSEA. The V and J ends lost 3 bases and 0 bases respectively, with 12 bases between them. This chain's CDR3 is CSVDLVDRAKNIQYF. As DNA, the CDR3 is TGCAGCGTTGATCTTGTGGACCGAGCCAAAAACATTCAGTACTTC.

This clonotype was observed a few times. V usage is TRBV24-1 and J usage is TRBJ2-6; D is ambiguous. Trimming removed 4 bases at V and 3 bases at J, with 18 bases between. CDR3 size: 18 residues. CDR1 and CDR2 (germline): KGHDR, SFDVKD. The CDR3 bases are TGTGCCACCAGTGAGCGGCAGGTTGATGTCTTTGGGGCCAACGTCCTGACTTTC. Translation: CATSERQVDVFGANVLTF.

The CDR3 here is CASSLGTGGGANSPLHF. Here the CDR3 DNA reads TGTGCCAGCAGTTTAGGTACCGGCGGTGGGGCCAATTCACCCCTCCACTTT. The V call is TRBV12-3 or TRBV12-4, the J call TRBJ1-6; TRBD1 might be the D (5 bases). Trimming took off 1 base at V and 7 bases at J, with 17 bases between the two ends. This CDR3 region has 17 residues.

In its sample, this clonotype was seen many times. V and J are TRBV2 and TRBJ2-7; TRBD2 agrees at 11 bases. V gave up 9 bases and J gave up 6 bases; unmatched junction bases: 7. Germline V gene lookup returns CDR1 SNHLY and CDR2 FYNNEI. The length of the CDR3 is 13 residues. The CDR3, as DNA: TGTGCCAGTACGCTGACTAGCGGGGCCGAGCAGTACTTC. This sequence encodes CASTLTSGAEQYF.

This clonotype was counted many times. The chain uses TRBV12-3 or TRBV12-4 and TRBJ2-5; no clear D. Trimming removed 5 bases from V and 1 base from J, with 5 bases in between. The CDR3 has 12 residues. The chain's CDR3 is CASSPLQETQYF. As DNA, the CDR3 is TGTGCCAGCAGTCCGCTCCAAGAGACCCAGTACTTC.

This clonotype has a count of ten or more. The rearrangement links TRBV28 to TRBJ2-5, with no clear D. With 6 bases removed from V and 6 bases from J, the gap between germline ends came to 8 bases. Germline lookup yields CDR1 MDHEN and CDR2 SYDVKM. This CDR3 contains 11 residues. In DNA form, the CDR3 reads TGTGCCAGCAGCCCCCGGAAGACCCAGTACTTC. It is translated as CASSPRKTQYF.

The V call is TRBV6-2 or TRBV6-3, the J call TRBJ2-7; maybe TRBD2 (6 bases). Germline V CDR1 and CDR2: MNHEY, SVGEGT. Between the trimmed V and J ends, which lost 7 bases and 0 bases, there was a span of 25 bases. This CDR3 comprises 18 residues. The CDR3 reads CASTRTFPSASHSYEQYF. The CDR3 DNA follows: TGTGCCAGCACCCGTACCTTCCCTAGCGCAAGTCACTCCTACGAGCAGTACTTC.

V is TRBV20-1 and J is TRBJ2-7, with D perhaps matching TRBD2 (6 bases). Germline V gives CDR1 DFQATT, CDR2 SNEGSKA (reference sequence). The CDR3 contains 15 residues. Deletions cut 5 bases from V and 1 base from J, with 18 bases between. The CDR3 sequence: CSAPRAGSLSYEQYF. The CDR3, as DNA: TGCAGTGCTCCCAGGGCGGGGAGCCTGTCCTACGAGCAGTACTTC.

The V and J genes are TRBV29-1 and TRBJ1-2; the D is unclear. V was cut by 2 bases and J by 2 bases, with 9 bases left in between. Germline loops: CDR1 SQVTM, CDR2 ANQGSEA. The CDR3 is made up of 13 amino acids. CDR3 sequence reads: CSVEIPSNYGYTF. The CDR3 DNA follows: TGCAGCGTTGAAATCCCTTCGAACTATGGCTACACCTTC.

The chain links TRBV28 to TRBJ1-1; no clear D. Germline loops: CDR1 MDHEN, CDR2 SYDVKM. V shed 7 bases and J shed 7 bases, with 10 bases lying between them. The CDR3 runs to 11 residues. Written as DNA, the CDR3 is TGTGCCAGCACCTCGGGCGGTGAAGCTTTCTTT. Amino acids: CASTSGGEAFF.

The rearrangement joins TRBV27 to TRBJ1-1, with D tentatively TRBD1 (5 bases). Between the trimmed V and J ends, which lost 0 bases and 1 base, there was a span of 15 bases. The CDR3 totals 17 residues. The germline CDR1 and CDR2 sequences are MNHEY and SMNVEV (reference sequence). The CDR3, as DNA: TGTGCCAGCAGTTTATCGTTTGGACTCAGGGAGAACACTGAAGCTTTCTTT. Encoded protein: CASSLSFGLRENTEAFF.

The sample holds many counts of this clonotype. V and J are TRBV12-3 or TRBV12-4 and TRBJ2-7; the D gene is possibly TRBD1 (6 bases). Trimming left V 6 bases short and J 6 bases short, with 18 bases between. This CDR3 contains 14 residues. Here the CDR3 reads CASSLGEGGVEQYF. The CDR3 coding sequence is TGTGCCAGCAGCCTCGGTGAAGGGGGTGTCGAGCAGTACTTC.

This rearrangement joins TRBV9 to TRBJ1-1; a possible D gene is TRBD1 (6 bases). Trimming cost V 0 bases and J 7 bases, with 16 bases left between them. The germline CDR1 and CDR2 sequences are SGDLS and YYNGEE. CDR3 length equals 15 residues. This chain's CDR3 is CASSVGDGTRNEAFF. In nucleotides, the CDR3 is TGTGCCAGCAGCGTAGGAGACGGGACACGGAATGAAGCTTTCTTT.

This clonotype was picked up many times. The CDR3 region has the DNA TGTGCCAGCAGTTACTCGGGCGGGATAGTACTTAGCAAGGACACTGAAGCTTTCTTT. This sequence encodes CASSYSGGIVLSKDTEAFF. V gene TRBV6-2 or TRBV6-3 combines with J gene TRBJ1-1; D unresolved. The CDR3 runs 19 residues. Trimming shortened V by 0 bases and J by 3 bases, and 23 bases separated the two germline ends. Germline values: CDR1 MNHEY, CDR2 SVGEGT.

This clonotype was recorded many times. The chain employs TRBV19 and TRBJ2-7; the D is unclear. From germline, CDR1 is LNHDA and CDR2 SQIVND (reference sequence). The length of the CDR3 is 12 residues. V was cut by 6 bases and J by 3 bases, with 9 bases left in between. In DNA, the CDR3 is TGTGCCAGTAGCCTGGATAACTACGAGCAGTACTTC. This gives the protein CASSLDNYEQYF.

This chain connects TRBV11-1 to TRBJ1-3; perhaps TRBD1 as D (5 bases). Trimming removed 5 bases from V and 0 bases from J, with 23 bases in between. CDR1 is SGHAT and CDR2 is FQDESV in the germline V gene (reference sequence). The CDR3 is 19 amino acids. The DNA of the CDR3 is TGTGCCAGCAGCAACCCCCGTCAGGGAATCCAATTCTCTGGAAACACCATATATTTT. This sequence encodes CASSNPRQGIQFSGNTIYF.

This clonotype appeared many times. This chain connects TRBV19 to TRBJ1-5, with 8 positions matching TRBD1. After removal of 10 bases from V and 5 bases from J, the junction contained 7 bases not matched to a gene. The CDR3 consists of 13 residues. The germline V gene encodes CDR1 LNHDA and CDR2 SQIVND (reference sequence). As DNA, the CDR3 is TGTGCCACACAACAGGGGGGGGATCAGCCCCAGCATTTT. Protein: CATQQGGDQPQHF.

This clonotype was seen at least ten times. The chain joins TRBV19 to TRBJ2-7; TRBD2 matches at 11 bases. The CDR3 is made up of 14 amino acids. Trimming at V came to 7 bases and at J to 0 bases, leaving 2 bases not matched to a gene. The germline gives CDR1 LNHDA, CDR2 SQIVND (reference sequence). The CDR3 reads CASKTSGSSYEQYF. CDR3 nucleotides: TGTGCCAGTAAAACTAGCGGGAGCTCCTACGAGCAGTACTTC.

CDR3 region: CASTNSGRFMYEQYF. The CDR3 region has the DNA TGTGCCAGCACAAATAGCGGGAGGTTTATGTACGAGCAGTACTTC. The rearrangement links TRBV27 to TRBJ2-7; 10 nucleotides match TRBD2. The CDR3 is made up of 15 amino acids. Germline V gene data show CDR1 as MNHEY and CDR2 as SMNVEV (reference sequence). After removal of 7 bases from V and 4 bases from J, the junction contained 10 bases not matched to a gene.

The V gene is TRBV20-1, the J gene TRBJ1-2; 10 bases fit TRBD1. V shed 4 bases, J shed 7 bases, and the junction held 6 bases outside the gene matches. The CDR3 is 13 residues long. Per the germline V gene, CDR1 is DFQATT and CDR2 is SNEGSKA (reference sequence). The CDR3 bases are TGCAGTGCTACCACCGACAGGGGGCTTGGCTACACCTTC. Translating gives CSATTDRGLGYTF.